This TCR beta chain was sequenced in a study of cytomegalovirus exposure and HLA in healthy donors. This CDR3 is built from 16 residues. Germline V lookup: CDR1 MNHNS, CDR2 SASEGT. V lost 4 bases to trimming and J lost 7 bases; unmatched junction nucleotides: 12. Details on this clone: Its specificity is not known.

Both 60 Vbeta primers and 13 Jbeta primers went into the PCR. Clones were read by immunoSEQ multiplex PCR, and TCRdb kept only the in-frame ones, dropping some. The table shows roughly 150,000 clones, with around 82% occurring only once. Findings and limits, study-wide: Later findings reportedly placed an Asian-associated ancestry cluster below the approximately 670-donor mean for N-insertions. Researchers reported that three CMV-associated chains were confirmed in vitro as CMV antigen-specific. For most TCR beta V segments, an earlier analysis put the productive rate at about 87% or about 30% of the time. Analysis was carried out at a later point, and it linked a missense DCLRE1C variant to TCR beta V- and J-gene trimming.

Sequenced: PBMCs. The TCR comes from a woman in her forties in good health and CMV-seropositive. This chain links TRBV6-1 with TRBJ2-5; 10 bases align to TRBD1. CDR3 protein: CASSVDRGRSLGTQYF. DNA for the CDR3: TGTGCCAGCAGTGTCGACAGGGGGCGATCGCTAGGGACCCAGTACTTC.